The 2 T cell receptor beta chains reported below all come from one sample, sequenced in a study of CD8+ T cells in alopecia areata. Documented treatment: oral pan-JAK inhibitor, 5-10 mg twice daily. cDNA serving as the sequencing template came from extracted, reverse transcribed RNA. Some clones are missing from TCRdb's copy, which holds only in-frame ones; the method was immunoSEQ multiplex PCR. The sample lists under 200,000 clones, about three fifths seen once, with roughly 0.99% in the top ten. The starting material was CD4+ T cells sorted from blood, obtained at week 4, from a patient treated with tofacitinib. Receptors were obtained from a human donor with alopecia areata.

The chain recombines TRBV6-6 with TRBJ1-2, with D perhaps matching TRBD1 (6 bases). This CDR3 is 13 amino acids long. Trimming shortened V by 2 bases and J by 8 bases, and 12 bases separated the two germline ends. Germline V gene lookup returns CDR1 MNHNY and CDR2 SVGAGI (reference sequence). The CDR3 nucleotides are TGTGCCAGCAGTTACGTGGGGGCGGCGGGCTACACCTTC. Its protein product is CASSYVGAAGYTF.

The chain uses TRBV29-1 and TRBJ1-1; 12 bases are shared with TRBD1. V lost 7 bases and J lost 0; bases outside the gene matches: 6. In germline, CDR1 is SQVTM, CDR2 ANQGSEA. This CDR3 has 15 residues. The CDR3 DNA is TGCAGCGCGGGACAGGGGGCTCTTATGAACACTGAAGCTTTCTTT. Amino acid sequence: CSAGQGALMNTEAFF. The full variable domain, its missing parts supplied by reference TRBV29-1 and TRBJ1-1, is SAVISQKPSRDICQRGTSLTIQCQVDSQVTMMFWYRQQPGQSLTLIATANQGSEATYESGFVIDKFPISRPNLTFSTLTVSNMSPEDSSIYLCSAGQGALMNTEAFFGQGTRLTVV.